These 19 T cell receptor beta chains share one sample of origin, sequenced in a study of shared clonotypes between healthy human individuals (dated by TCRdb to about 2020). The library was built by means of the immunoSEQ multiplex PCR assay. TCRdb took this table from immuneACCESS and kept in-frame rearrangements with V and J called. Such tables lack part of the clones; where checked against another copy, unresolved V genes explain under half of the gap, and the rest is unexplained. Here the sample has approximately 2,000,000 clones; 85% to 95% occur a single time. About 0.36% of the sample belongs to the ten largest clones. Material: naive CD4+ T cells from PBMCs. Per the publication, the cell subset or site label means: CD45RA+ positively selected. These receptors originate from a man aged 18-30 years in good health. Some clones in this sample may be carry-over from other donors' samples.

Points on this clone: Other DNA sequences of this sample code for an identical CDR3. The rearrangement uses TRBV7-2 and TRBJ2-7, with 7 positions matching TRBD1. This CDR3 region has 13 residues. Germline CDR1 SGHTA, CDR2 FQGNSA. V trimming: 4 bases; J trimming: 3 bases; junction bases outside the gene matches: 3. The CDR3 spells CASSSGQFYEQYF. The CDR3 region has the DNA TGTGCCAGCAGCTCGGGACAGTTCTACGAGCAGTACTTC.

Here the CDR3 DNA reads TGCGCCAGCAGCTTGAGGATCCCGGTTGATGGCTACACCTTC. Encoded protein: CASSLRIPVDGYTF. The chain joins TRBV5-1 to TRBJ1-2; D remains unclear. This CDR3 is 14 amino acids long. Trimming removed 1 base from V and 6 bases from J, with 13 bases in between. Germline V gives CDR1 SGHRS, CDR2 YFSETQ.

The sample holds one count of this clone. The chain links TRBV27 to TRBJ2-2; TRBD2 aligns across 12 bases. Germline V gene sequence: CDR1 MNHEY, CDR2 SMNVEV (reference sequence). The V and J ends lost 4 bases and 4 bases, in that order; junction bases with no gene match: 4. The CDR3 contains 16 residues. This chain's CDR3 is CASSSLAGGATGELFF. The CDR3 coding sequence is TGTGCCAGCAGTTCACTAGCGGGAGGTGCCACCGGGGAGCTGTTTTTT.

V gene TRBV7-9 combines with J gene TRBJ1-1, with 7 bases aligning to TRBD1. J lost 3 bases, V lost 5 bases, and 6 bases had no gene match. CDR1 SEHNR and CDR2 FQNEAQ come from the germline V gene (reference sequence). The CDR3 contains 14 residues. The CDR3 bases are TGTGCCAGCAGCCCCTCCAGGGGGGACACTGAAGCTTTCTTT. It translates to CASSPSRGDTEAFF. The full variable domain, its missing parts supplied by reference TRBV7-9 and TRBJ1-1, is DTGVSQNPRHKITKRGQNVTFRCDPISEHNRLYWYRQTLGQGPEFLTYFQNEAQLEKSRLLSDRFSAERPKGSFSTLEIQRTEQGDSAMYLCASSPSRGDTEAFFGQGTRLTVV.

V gene TRBV30 combines with J gene TRBJ2-5; 7 nucleotides match TRBD1. The DNA matches TRBJ2-7 better at its end, which makes the J call doubtful. Germline V CDR1 and CDR2: GTSNPN, SVGIG (reference sequence). The CDR3 has 13 residues. The chain's CDR3 is CAWSPDRNYEQYF. Written as DNA, the CDR3 is TGTGCCTGGAGTCCGGACAGGAACTACGAGCAGTACTTC.

V gene TRBV29-1 combines with J gene TRBJ2-1; 9 bases are a match to TRBD2. This CDR3 has 18 amino acids. J lost 9 bases, V lost 6 bases, and 24 bases had no gene match. Germline V lookup: CDR1 SQVTM, CDR2 ANQGSEA. This chain's CDR3 is CSVPGVVRVPAGGSEQFF. In DNA form, the CDR3 reads TGCAGCGTCCCGGGAGTGGTACGGGTTCCGGCGGGAGGGAGTGAGCAGTTCTTC.

This rearrangement joins TRBV9 to TRBJ2-1, with TRBD2 identical over 9 bases. After removal of 3 bases from V and 3 bases from J, the junction contained 4 bases not matched to a gene. This CDR3 contains 15 residues. Germline assignment: CDR1 SGDLS and CDR2 YYNGEE. CDR3 sequence reads: CASSARLAVYNEQFF. CDR3 coding DNA: TGTGCCAGCAGCGCCCGACTAGCGGTCTACAATGAGCAGTTCTTC.

The chain carries TRBV5-1 and TRBJ2-2; TRBD1 aligns across 7 bases. CDR1 is SGHRS, CDR2 YFSETQ, per germline. Unmatched junction bases numbered 11, after V lost 6 bases and J lost 3 bases. CDR3 size: 16 residues. CDR3 amino acids: CASTSTGLGDTGELFF. In DNA form, the CDR3 reads TGCGCCAGCACCTCGACAGGGTTAGGGGACACCGGGGAGCTGTTTTTT.

The chain carries TRBV7-3 and TRBJ1-1; D uncertain. This CDR3 has 15 amino acids. Trimming took off 3 bases at V and 0 bases at J, with 11 bases between the two ends. The germline V gene encodes CDR1 SGHTA and CDR2 FQGTGA. The CDR3 DNA reads TGTGCCAGCAGCTTTTTAACAGCCTTGAACACTGAAGCTTTCTTT. It codes for CASSFLTALNTEAFF. Based on the CDR3 plus reference TRBV7-3 and TRBJ1-1, the full variable domain is GAGVSQTPSNKVTEKGKYVELRCDPISGHTALYWYRQSLGQGPEFLIYFQGTGAADDSGLPNDRFFAVRPEGSVSTLKIQRTERGDSAVYLCASSFLTALNTEAFFGQGTRLTVV.

This clone was seen once. This rearrangement joins TRBV11-1 to TRBJ1-2, with 7 positions matching TRBD1. This CDR3 region has 16 residues. CDR1 and CDR2 (germline): SGHAT, FQDESV (reference sequence). The J segment lost 1 base and the V segment lost 2 bases, leaving 7 bases of the junction unmatched. CDR3 loop: CASSLKGAQHNYGYTF. As DNA, the CDR3 is TGTGCCAGCAGCTTAAAGGGGGCTCAGCATAACTATGGCTACACCTTC.

The CDR3 DNA reads TGTGCCAGCAGCGTTTGGACAGGGCGGGGCGACAATGAGCAGTTCTTC. This sequence encodes CASSVWTGRGDNEQFF. The rearrangement links TRBV9 to TRBJ2-1; 8 positions match TRBD1. Germline CDR1 and CDR2: SGDLS and YYNGEE. The CDR3 totals 16 residues. V lost 2 bases and J lost 5; bases outside the gene matches: 9.

The chain couples TRBV9 to TRBJ2-1; 7 bases map to TRBD1. The V gene end was trimmed by 5 bases and the J gene end by 3 bases; junction bases not matched to a gene: 8. The germline V gene has CDR1 SGDLS and CDR2 YYNGEE. The CDR3 loop spans 15 amino acids. The CDR3 bases are TGTGCCAGCAGTAGAGACGGGACAGACTACAATGAGCAGTTCTTC. Its protein product is CASSRDGTDYNEQFF.

This clone was seen a handful of times. This sequence joins TRBV25-1 and TRBJ1-2; 7 positions agree with TRBD1. The CDR3 contains 13 residues. Germline CDR1 and CDR2: MGHDK and SYGVNS. Germline trimming cut 2 bases from V and 3 bases from J; bases unmatched to any gene: 0. The CDR3 bases are TGTGCCAGCAGTGAACAGGGGGACTATGGCTACACCTTC. It specifies CASSEQGDYGYTF.

The rearrangement joins TRBV2 to TRBJ2-7; TRBD2 agrees at 11 bases. The CDR3 loop spans 16 amino acids. V lost 4 bases and J lost 6; bases outside the gene matches: 11. Looked up from germline, CDR1 is SNHLY and CDR2 is FYNNEI. The CDR3, as DNA: TGTGCCAGCAGTGCAATGCTAGCGGGAGGTGTGGGCGAGCAGTACTTC. Protein product: CASSAMLAGGVGEQYF.

A single count supports this clone. The chain uses TRBV7-3 and TRBJ2-2; TRBD2 aligns across 10 bases. Germline-derived CDR1 and CDR2 are SGHTA and FQGTGA. The length of the CDR3 is 18 residues. Germline trimming cut 5 bases from V and 2 bases from J; bases unmatched to any gene: 11. CDR3: CASSPGTSVGINTGELFF. CDR3 DNA: TGTGCCAGCAGCCCCGGGACTAGCGTCGGGATAAACACCGGGGAGCTGTTTTTT.

This rearrangement joins TRBV5-1 to TRBJ2-1, with 10 bases fitting TRBD2. The CDR3 totals 15 residues. The ends lost 2 bases at V and 6 bases at J; junction bases unmatched: 5. Germline loops: CDR1 SGHRS, CDR2 YFSETQ. CDR3 sequence: CASSFTSGAANEQFF. The CDR3 coding sequence is TGCGCCAGCAGCTTTACTAGCGGGGCCGCCAATGAGCAGTTCTTC.

In nucleotides, the CDR3 is TGTGCCAGCAGTTTAGCGGGAGCGTACTACGAGCAGTACTTC. This gives the protein CASSLAGAYYEQYF. V usage is TRBV28 and J usage is TRBJ2-7; 7 bases fit TRBD2. This CDR3 spans 14 amino acids. The V gene end was trimmed by 2 bases and the J gene end by 3 bases; junction bases not matched to a gene: 4. Germline V gene lookup returns CDR1 MDHEN and CDR2 SYDVKM.

The V and J genes are TRBV6-6 and TRBJ2-5; D not resolved. V shed 5 bases and J shed 5 bases, with 15 bases lying between them. The germline V gene has CDR1 MNHNY and CDR2 SVGAGI (reference sequence). The CDR3 is 14 residues long. For the CDR3, the DNA is TGTGCCAGCAGTCACGGACCGAGTTGGGAGACCCAGTACTTC. Amino acids: CASSHGPSWETQYF.

J is TRBJ1-5 and V is TRBV28; D not certain. V shed 5 bases and J shed 2 bases, with 13 bases lying between them. The length of the CDR3 is 15 residues. CDR1 MDHEN and CDR2 SYDVKM come from the germline V gene. The CDR3 nucleotides are TGTGCCAGCAGTACGGCGGGTGAGGGCAATCAGCCCCAGCATTTT. It translates to CASSTAGEGNQPQHF.